Reported below is one T cell receptor (beta chain). Its antigen is unknown. This sample was included in a study of cytomegalovirus exposure and HLA in healthy donors. General study points: CMV antigen specificity of a few CMV-associated chains was confirmed in vitro.

The assay was immunoSEQ multiplex PCR, and TCRdb's table has in-frame clones only and misses some. Of about 66,000 clones listed, around 97% are singletons. The donors were in the approximately 130-subject validation cohort, distinct from the roughly 700-subject first cohort. The germline V gene has CDR1 SGHNT and CDR2 YYREEE (reference sequence). The V end was cut by 3 bases, the J end by 3 bases, with 10 bases between. The length of the CDR3 is 13 residues. Sequences were obtained from PBMCs. This TCR came from a woman between 18 and 30 years old in good health and CMV-seropositive. The J gene is TRBJ2-7, the V gene TRBV5-4; D is undetermined. The CDR3 loop reads CASSSSGYYEQYF. In DNA form, the CDR3 reads TGTGCCAGCAGCTCCTCAGGATACTACGAGCAGTACTTC.